This entry lists 19 T cell receptor beta chains sequenced from one sample in a study of vaccination effects on CD4 cells after COVID-19. Here immunoSEQ multiplex PCR was the method, and the copy in TCRdb shows in-frame clones only, minus some. The table lists 45,000 or so clones, roughly 72% of them singletons. Researchers isolated CD4+ T cells once approximately 10 days of culture had elapsed. Participants were vaccinated with two doses of either the BNT162b2 or mRNA-1273 vaccine. What these receptors recognize is not known. The sequencing used CD4+ T cells from PBMCs cultured without peptide, collected after COVID-19 vaccination. All receptors come from a human donor who received a COVID-19 vaccine.

The V and J genes are TRBV5-1 and TRBJ2-1, with 7 bases that match TRBD2. Trimming removed 3 bases from V and 3 bases from J; junction bases left unmatched: 3. The CDR3 length is 14 residues. Per germline, CDR1 SGHRS and CDR2 YFSETQ. CDR3 sequence (DNA): TGCGCCAGCAGCTCAGCGGGAAACTACAATGAGCAGTTCTTC. This gives the protein CASSSAGNYNEQFF.

This sequence joins TRBV21-1 and TRBJ2-3. TRBV21-1 is deemed a pseudogene. The CDR3 extends over 17 amino acids. The CDR3: CASSKVITETSTDTQYF. In nucleotides, the CDR3 is TGTGCCAGCAGCAAAGTGATAACGGAAACTAGCACAGATACGCAGTATTTT.

The gene calls are TRBV18 and TRBJ1-4, with 7 nucleotides matching TRBD1. There are 15 residues in the CDR3. V trimming: 4 bases; J trimming: 5 bases; junction bases outside the gene matches: 7. Germline CDR1 KGHSH, CDR2 LQKENI. CDR3 bases: TGTGCCAGCTCACGAGACAGGGCCCGCAATGAAAAACTGTTTTTT. As protein: CASSRDRARNEKLFF.

The V gene is TRBV11-3, the J gene TRBJ2-3; TRBD2 aligns across 13 bases. J was trimmed by 4 bases and V by 5 bases; bases with no gene match: 6. This CDR3 region has 16 residues. Germline values: CDR1 SGHNT, CDR2 YENEEA. The CDR3 DNA reads as TGTGCCAGCAGCCCTGGACTAGCGGGAGTTTCAGATACGCAGTATTTT. Its protein product is CASSPGLAGVSDTQYF. The full variable domain, in which reference TRBV11-3 and TRBJ2-3 provide the parts outside the CDR3, is EAGVVQSPRYKIIEKKQPVAFWCNPISGHNTLYWYLQNLGQGPELLIRYENEEAVDDSQLPKDRFSAERLKGVDSTLKIQPAELGDSAVYLCASSPGLAGVSDTQYFGPGTRLTVL.

V and J are TRBV11-2 and TRBJ2-2, with 9 bases that match TRBD2. In germline, CDR1 is SGHAT, CDR2 FQNNGV. Trimming at V came to 7 bases and at J to 6 bases, leaving 9 bases not matched to a gene. The CDR3 length is 15 residues. The DNA for the CDR3 is TGTGCCAGCACCTGGGGCGGGAGGGGTTCCGGGGAGCTGTTTTTT. Residues: CASTWGGRGSGELFF.

This chain links TRBV18 with TRBJ1-2, with D uncertain. The CDR3 contains 15 residues. Germline values: CDR1 KGHSH, CDR2 LQKENI. V was trimmed by 3 bases and J by 2 bases, leaving 13 bases between them. CDR3: CASSPPGGKNYGYTF. CDR3 nucleotide sequence: TGTGCCAGCTCACCTCCCGGAGGGAAAAACTATGGCTACACCTTC.

The J gene is TRBJ2-7, the V gene TRBV18; 12 positions agree with TRBD2. The CDR3 consists of 15 residues. Per germline, CDR1 KGHSH and CDR2 LQKENI. The V and J ends lost 6 bases and 2 bases, in that order; junction bases with no gene match: 5. Written as DNA, the CDR3 is TGTGCCAGCTCCCGGACTAGCGGGACCACCTACGAGCAGTACTTC. Protein: CASSRTSGTTYEQYF.

V and J are TRBV19 and TRBJ2-2; TRBD1 aligns across 10 bases. The CDR3 is 15 residues long. Trimming removed 5 bases from V and 4 bases from J; junction bases left unmatched: 4. Germline V gene data show CDR1 as LNHDA and CDR2 as SQIVND (reference sequence). CDR3 nucleotides: TGTGCCAGTAGTTCCGGGACAGGGGTCACCGGGGAGCTGTTTTTT. This sequence encodes CASSSGTGVTGELFF.

CDR3 sequence reads: CASSLGHPARDPGELFF. CDR3 in DNA: TGTGCCAGCAGCTTAGGACACCCGGCCAGGGACCCCGGGGAGCTGTTTTTT. The rearrangement links TRBV7-6 to TRBJ2-2; TRBD1 or TRBD2 may be the D gene (5 bases each). V was clipped by 1 base and J by 6 bases, with 18 bases between them. The CDR3 covers 17 residues. CDR1 is SGHVS and CDR2 is FNYEAQ in the germline V gene.

The table lists this clone with a count of one. The chain joins TRBV5-4 to TRBJ2-7; either TRBD1 or TRBD2 may supply D (5 bases each). This CDR3 has 15 amino acids. From germline, CDR1 is SGHNT and CDR2 YYREEE (reference sequence). V lost 0 bases to trimming and J lost 7 bases, with 17 bases between them. CDR3 nucleotide sequence: TGTGCCAGCAGCTTGGCTGGCAGGGAGTCGGGGGAGCAGTACTTC. It codes for CASSLAGRESGEQYF.

V usage is TRBV12-3 or TRBV12-4 and J usage is TRBJ2-7; possible D gene TRBD1, 6 bases. Trimming pared 2 bases from V and 3 bases from J, leaving 8 bases between. The CDR3 runs 13 residues. The CDR3 DNA is TGTGCCAGCAGTTTAAGGGGGAGCTACGAGCAGTACTTC. Encoded protein: CASSLRGSYEQYF.

This chain uses TRBV19 with TRBJ2-5, with D perhaps matching TRBD2 (5 bases). The CDR3 sequence is 15 residues long. CDR1 LNHDA and CDR2 SQIVND come from the germline V gene (reference sequence). Trimming took 1 base from V and 4 from J, leaving 13 bases between them. CDR3: CASSIGGIEVETQYF. The CDR3, as DNA: TGTGCCAGTAGTATAGGAGGGATAGAGGTAGAGACCCAGTACTTC.

The rearrangement joins TRBV18 to TRBJ2-3; the D is unclear. Looked up from germline, CDR1 is KGHSH and CDR2 is LQKENI. The CDR3 spans 12 residues. V gave up 6 bases and J gave up 6 bases, with 10 bases separating them. CDR3 in DNA: TGTGCCAGCTCCACCGTCGGTGATACGCAGTATTTT. It specifies CASSTVGDTQYF.

This clone was recorded a few times. This chain joins TRBV19 and TRBJ1-1; D is uncertain. The CDR3 spans 15 residues. The ends were cut back, 5 bases at V and 3 bases at J, with 16 bases in the middle. The germline V gene encodes CDR1 LNHDA and CDR2 SQIVND (reference sequence). Written as DNA, the CDR3 is TGTGCCAGTAGTTACGGCGGTCATCGGGACACTGAAGCTTTCTTT. Encoded protein: CASSYGGHRDTEAFF.

The chain carries TRBV7-2 and TRBJ1-2; D unresolved. Trimming stripped 6 bases from V and 8 bases from J, with 19 bases between. The CDR3 covers 14 residues. Per germline, CDR1 SGHTA and CDR2 FQGNSA. CDR3 residues: CASSVFGILRGYTF. CDR3 DNA: TGTGCCAGCAGTGTATTCGGGATCTTACGCGGCTACACCTTC.

J is TRBJ2-7 and V is TRBV10-3; 7 bases line up with TRBD2. Germline V gene data show CDR1 as ENHRY and CDR2 as SYGVKD. The CDR3 loop spans 14 amino acids. With V trimmed by 0 bases and J by 6 bases, 5 bases remained unmatched. CDR3 in DNA: TGTGCCATCAGTGAGTCGCAGGTAGCGGGCGAGCAGTACTTC. This gives the protein CAISESQVAGEQYF.

The chain uses TRBV11-2 and TRBJ2-1; TRBD2 matches 8 bases. The CDR3 spans 16 residues. Germline assignment: CDR1 SGHAT and CDR2 FQNNGV. V trimming: 5 bases; J trimming: 10 bases; junction bases outside the gene matches: 16. CDR3 coding DNA: TGTGCCAGCAGCAACGTCGGACTAGCATCCCCGGGCGAGCAGTTCTTC. This gives the protein CASSNVGLASPGEQFF.

CDR3 protein: CSASFRTAGLTEAFF. CDR3 sequence (DNA): TGCAGTGCTAGTTTTCGGACAGCTGGCCTGACTGAAGCTTTCTTT. The rearrangement links TRBV20-1 to TRBJ1-1; TRBD1 might be the D (6 bases). The CDR3 covers 15 residues. Germline V gives CDR1 DFQATT, CDR2 SNEGSKA (reference sequence). V was clipped by 3 bases and J by 5 bases, with 19 bases between them.

V is TRBV24-1 and J is TRBJ1-1; tentatively, D is TRBD1 (5 bases). Trimming stripped 8 bases from V and 1 base from J, with 10 bases between. The CDR3 totals 13 residues. CDR1 KGHDR and CDR2 SFDVKD come from the germline V gene. CDR3 in amino acids: CATTGVGNTEAFF. The CDR3, as DNA: TGTGCCACCACGGGGGTTGGGAACACTGAAGCTTTCTTT.